Shown below are 25 T cell receptor beta chains from a single sample sequenced in a study of shared clonotypes between healthy human individuals. Clones were sequenced by immunoSEQ multiplex PCR, and TCRdb holds only the in-frame ones, with some missing. The table has more than 1.2 million clones, around 98.5% seen once. Sequencing used naive CD4+ T cells sorted from blood. Regarding subset: CD45RA+ positively selected. These receptors were collected from a man aged 25-45 years in good health.

There are a few counts of this clone. Other DNA sequences within the sample encode an identical CDR3. This chain connects TRBV29-1 to TRBJ1-2; 7 positions match TRBD1. The CDR3 is 11 residues long. V shed 3 bases and J 5 bases; nucleotides not matched to a gene: 0. Per germline, CDR1 SQVTM and CDR2 ANQGSEA. For the CDR3, the DNA is TGCAGCGTTGAGACAGGGTATGGCTACACCTTC. Translation gives CSVETGYGYTF.

The chain couples TRBV5-4 to TRBJ2-7; 13 bases match TRBD2. Germline V CDR1 and CDR2: SGHNT, YYREEE (reference sequence). V dropped 5 bases and J dropped 9; count of bases not matched to a gene: 14. This CDR3 contains 16 residues. The CDR3 coding sequence is TGTGCCAGCAGTCCGGGACTAGCGGGACAAAAGTTAGCGCAGTACTTC. Amino acids: CASSPGLAGQKLAQYF.

This rearrangement joins TRBV27 to TRBJ2-3; unclear D gene. The CDR3 extends over 11 amino acids. V was cut by 6 bases and J by 8 bases, with 9 bases left in between. The germline V gene encodes CDR1 MNHEY and CDR2 SMNVEV (reference sequence). CDR3 in amino acids: CASSGFRTQYF. In DNA, the CDR3 is TGTGCCAGCAGCGGGTTCCGTACGCAGTATTTT.

V is TRBV18 and J is TRBJ1-1, with D unresolved. The V and J ends lost 3 bases and 11 bases respectively, with 19 bases between them. The CDR3 contains 14 residues. CDR1 and CDR2 from the germline V gene are KGHSH and LQKENI. Here the CDR3 DNA reads TGTGCCAGCTCACCGCTAGAGATCACAAGGGTCGCTTTCTTT. It is translated as CASSPLEITRVAFF. The variable domain in full, completed from reference TRBV18 and TRBJ1-1, reads NAGVMQNPRHLVRRRGQEARLRCSPMKGHSHVYWYRQLPEEGLKFMVYLQKENIIDESGMPKERFSAEFPKEGPSILRIQQVVRGDSAAYFCASSPLEITRVAFFGQGTRLTVV.

V and J are TRBV29-1 and TRBJ1-1; no clear D gene. Germline CDR1 reads SQVTM; CDR2 reads ANQGSEA. The CDR3 runs to 13 residues. V was shortened by 4 bases and J by 0 bases, with 9 bases between the two germline ends. CDR3: CSVVRGVNTEAFF. The DNA for the CDR3 is TGCAGCGTTGTGAGAGGAGTGAACACTGAAGCTTTCTTT. Together with reference TRBV29-1 and TRBJ1-1, the CDR3 gives the full variable domain: SAVISQKPSRDICQRGTSLTIQCQVDSQVTMMFWYRQQPGQSLTLIATANQGSEATYESGFVIDKFPISRPNLTFSTLTVSNMSPEDSSIYLCSVVRGVNTEAFFGQGTRLTVV.

V and J are TRBV7-8 and TRBJ2-1; tentatively, D is TRBD2 (6 bases). V was pared by 5 bases and J by 0 bases, with 23 bases between. The CDR3 covers 19 residues. The V gene's germline CDR1 is SGHVS and CDR2 FQNEAQ. In DNA form, the CDR3 reads TGTGCCAGCAGCCCGCCCCAAGCTGTGGCGGGGAGCTCCTACAATGAGCAGTTCTTC. Protein sequence: CASSPPQAVAGSSYNEQFF.

The chain carries TRBV30 and TRBJ2-7; either TRBD1 or TRBD2 may supply D (5 bases each). This CDR3 is 13 amino acids long. V shed 0 bases and J shed 6 bases, with 12 bases lying between them. Germline loops: CDR1 GTSNPN, CDR2 SVGIG (reference sequence). CDR3 residues: CAWSVRGDGEQYF. In DNA form, the CDR3 reads TGTGCCTGGAGTGTACGAGGGGATGGCGAGCAGTACTTC.

The rearrangement links TRBV5-6 to TRBJ1-5; no reliable D call. Per the germline V gene, CDR1 is SGHDT and CDR2 is YYEEEE. CDR3 length: 13 amino acids. V lost 2 bases and J 2 bases, leaving 5 bases between the germline ends. The CDR3: CASSFFGNQPQHF. CDR3 sequence (DNA): TGTGCCAGCAGCTTTTTCGGCAATCAGCCCCAGCATTTT.

This clone has a single count. V usage is TRBV5-1 and J usage is TRBJ1-3, with D unresolved. The V end lost 0 bases, the J end lost 0 bases, and 7 bases lay between the germline ends. The germline CDR1 and CDR2 sequences are SGHRS and YFSETQ. This CDR3 is built from 15 residues. CDR3 protein: CASSLAAASGNTIYF. The CDR3 DNA reads as TGCGCCAGCAGCTTGGCGGCAGCCTCTGGAAACACCATATATTTT.

This sequence joins TRBV7-2 and TRBJ2-7, with D tentatively TRBD1 (5 bases). The CDR3 is 15 amino acids. Germline V lookup: CDR1 SGHTA, CDR2 FQGNSA. V gave up 1 base and J gave up 6 bases, with 16 bases separating them. The CDR3 nucleotides are TGTGCCAGCAGCTTAGAGGGGCGCGATCTAGGCGAGCAGTACTTC. This codes for CASSLEGRDLGEQYF.

The V call is TRBV5-6, the J call TRBJ2-2; weak D call: TRBD1 (6 bases). The germline V gene has CDR1 SGHDT and CDR2 YYEEEE. This CDR3 has 17 residues. V lost 4 bases and J lost 5, with 21 bases in between. CDR3 protein: CASSPSGKGVQTGELFF. DNA for the CDR3: TGTGCCAGCAGCCCGTCGGGGAAGGGGGTACAGACCGGGGAGCTGTTTTTT.

The chain carries TRBV4-1 and TRBJ2-1; tentative D call: TRBD2 (5 bases). Germline CDR1 reads MGHRA; CDR2 reads YSYEKL. Trimming left V 0 bases short and J 1 base short, with 7 bases between. This CDR3 has 15 amino acids. In DNA, the CDR3 is TGCGCCAGCAGCCAAGATACTAGGTCCTACAATGAGCAGTTCTTC. Residues: CASSQDTRSYNEQFF.

Worth noting for this clone: Its ends do not fully match the called genes, so a read error is possible. This chain connects TRBV5-3 to TRBJ2-7; D call uncertain. TRBV5-3 is an ORF for which the function is uncertain. CDR3 length: 14 residues. In DNA form, the CDR3 reads TGTGCCAGCAGCTTGGACGGATTTCGTTGGGAGCAGTACTTC. This encodes CASSLDGFRWEQYF.

This clone was detected once. V usage is TRBV11-2 and J usage is TRBJ1-5; possible D gene TRBD1, 5 bases. The CDR3 is 15 residues long. Germline CDR1 reads SGHAT; CDR2 reads FQNNGV. V lost 5 bases and J 7 bases, leaving 18 bases between the germline ends. The CDR3 DNA is TGTGCCAGCAGCCAAGGCACAGGAAAGGGACAGCCCCAGCATTTT. It encodes CASSQGTGKGQPQHF.

This chain connects TRBV29-1 to TRBJ2-3; possibly TRBD2 for D (6 bases). V was shortened by 7 bases and J by 0 bases, with 17 bases between the two germline ends. In germline, CDR1 is SQVTM, CDR2 ANQGSEA. This CDR3 has 15 amino acids. In nucleotides, the CDR3 is TGCAGCGCCTCTTTAGGGCGGGGTAGCACAGATACGCAGTATTTT. Translation: CSASLGRGSTDTQYF.

This chain uses TRBV9 with TRBJ2-2; D is unresolved. V dropped 2 bases and J dropped 6 bases, with 8 bases sitting between them. Germline V CDR1 and CDR2: SGDLS, YYNGEE. This CDR3 spans 13 amino acids. The CDR3 is CASSVKFAGELFF. Here the CDR3 DNA reads TGTGCCAGCAGCGTCAAGTTTGCCGGGGAGCTGTTTTTT.

Note on this clone: The sample contains more than one DNA sequence encoding this CDR3. V and J are TRBV11-2 and TRBJ1-3; D ambiguous. Germline lookup yields CDR1 SGHAT and CDR2 FQNNGV. The ends were cut back, 2 bases at V and 4 bases at J, with 6 bases in the middle. This CDR3 is 13 amino acids long. CDR3 residues: CASSLIGGNTIYF. The CDR3 DNA is TGTGCCAGCAGCTTAATAGGGGGAAACACCATATATTTT.

The chain combines TRBV10-3 with TRBJ2-7; 9 bases are shared with TRBD2. The germline V gene has CDR1 ENHRY and CDR2 SYGVKD. This CDR3 region has 13 residues. The J segment lost 2 bases and the V segment lost 8 bases, leaving 4 bases of the junction unmatched. The CDR3 coding sequence is TGTGCCATCGGTCCTAGCGGGACCTACGAGCAGTACTTC. Protein product: CAIGPSGTYEQYF.

The V and J genes are TRBV11-3 and TRBJ2-1; maybe TRBD2 (6 bases). The CDR3 is 13 residues long. V lost 5 bases to trimming and J lost 9 bases, with 14 bases between them. CDR1 and CDR2 (germline): SGHNT, YENEEA. CDR3 in DNA: TGTGCCAGCAGCATCCTAACCGGGGGTGAGCAGTTCTTC. This codes for CASSILTGGEQFF.

The J gene is TRBJ2-1, the V gene TRBV18; 12 bases line up with TRBD2. The CDR3 extends over 17 amino acids. Germline lookup yields CDR1 KGHSH and CDR2 LQKENI. The V gene end was trimmed by 2 bases and the J gene end by 5 bases; junction bases not matched to a gene: 7. The CDR3 region is CASSPSRGLAGHNEQFF. CDR3 bases: TGTGCCAGCTCACCAAGCAGGGGACTAGCGGGTCACAATGAGCAGTTCTTC.

The V call is TRBV9, the J call TRBJ2-7; 9 bases line up with TRBD2. CDR1 is SGDLS and CDR2 is YYNGEE in the germline V gene. The V segment lost 0 bases and the J segment 3 bases; nucleotides outside the gene matches: 4. The CDR3 is 15 residues long. This chain's CDR3 is CASSVADSGSYEQYF. The CDR3 nucleotides are TGTGCCAGCAGCGTAGCTGATAGCGGGAGCTACGAGCAGTACTTC.

The chain has TRBV6-4 and TRBJ2-2; D not certain. The CDR3 covers 14 residues. V lost 2 bases and J 8 bases, leaving 12 bases between the germline ends. CDR1 is MRHNA, CDR2 SNTAGT, per germline. The CDR3 DNA sequence: TGTGCCAGCAGTGACGAGGTCCTCGTGGGGGAGCTGTTTTTT. Encoded protein: CASSDEVLVGELFF.

This chain links TRBV25-1 with TRBJ2-1; 7 bases are shared with TRBD1. The CDR3 consists of 12 residues. Trimming removed 2 bases from V and 13 bases from J; junction bases left unmatched: 5. Germline CDR1 reads MGHDK; CDR2 reads SYGVNS. The chain's CDR3 is CASSEQDRVQFF. As DNA, the CDR3 is TGTGCCAGCAGTGAACAAGACAGGGTACAGTTCTTC.

This chain connects TRBV7-2 to TRBJ2-7; possible D gene TRBD2, 5 bases. The CDR3 loop spans 16 amino acids. The V gene's germline CDR1 is SGHTA and CDR2 FQGNSA. Trimming shortened V by 1 base and J by 1 base, and 14 bases separated the two germline ends. The CDR3 DNA reads TGTGCCAGCAGCTTAGTAGGCGGGCAAGCTTCCTACGAGCAGTACTTC. Its translation is CASSLVGGQASYEQYF. The whole variable domain, filled in from reference TRBV7-2 and TRBJ2-7, reads GAGVSQSPSNKVTEKGKDVELRCDPISGHTALYWYRQSLGQGLEFLIYFQGNSAPDKSGLPSDRFSAERTGGSVSTLTIQRTQQEDSAVYLCASSLVGGQASYEQYFGPGTRLTVT.

The chain uses TRBV9 and TRBJ2-1; no clear D gene. Per the germline V gene, CDR1 is SGDLS and CDR2 is YYNGEE. The CDR3 is 14 residues long. V was trimmed by 4 bases and J by 5 bases, leaving 13 bases between them. The CDR3 here is CASSPTIIHNEQFF. CDR3 nucleotide sequence: TGTGCCAGCAGCCCAACCATAATTCACAATGAGCAGTTCTTC.